This T cell receptor (beta chain) was obtained from a study of T cells in Graves' hyperthyroidism and ophthalmopathy. Whole-study results and caveats: Ophthalmopathy got predicted by the model a median roughly six months before its onset.

Clinical symptoms, serum thyroxine and TRAb, thyroid ultrasound and orbital computed tomography together formed the diagnostic basis. Sampled blood dates from first hyperthyroidism diagnosis, and it precedes any ophthalmopathy symptoms. TCR beta CDR3 sequences were amplified from RNA transcripts. The HTBI primer set served for first-round RT-PCR of the TCR CDR3. Using its own MiXCR run on the multiplex PCR reads, TCRdb lists one record per CDR3 protein. This sample has under 300,000 distinct CDR3 sequences; roughly 15% occur once, and the top ten carry 13%. CDR1 is MGHRA, CDR2 YSYEKL, per germline. The CDR3 length is 17 residues. Of note for this clonotype: The antigen remains unidentified. Relative to the germline gene, one junction end is altered; a read error may explain this.

This TCR was recovered from a woman between 40 and 55 years old with Graves' hyperthyroidism that later progressed to Graves' ophthalmopathy. V usage is TRBV4-1 and J usage is TRBJ1-3; the D gene is possibly TRBD1 (5 bases). Sequencing was done on a sample of blood. CDR3 nucleotides: TGCGTCAGCAGCCAAGACCCAGACAGATACTCTGGAAACACCATATATTTT. Amino acid sequence: CVSSQDPDRYSGNTIYF.